This T cell receptor (beta chain) stems from a study of T cells after yellow fever vaccination. Broader study findings: The presence of abundant clonotypes contaminating from the bulk population was possible in FACS-sorted repertoires. Most primary-vaccination clones recurred post-booster (roughly 96% CD4, more than 85% CD8).

The CDR3 extends over 13 amino acids. Germline CDR1 SGHAT, CDR2 FQNNGV. V lost 3 bases and J 4 bases, leaving 8 bases between the germline ends. As regards this clonotype: Its antigen is not identified.

Template switching by 5'RACE produced TCR cDNA, adding a universal primer site and UMIs. TCRdb processed the 5' RACE reads anew with MiXCR; each CDR3 protein has one entry. The sample consists of approximately 260,000 distinct CDR3 sequences, roughly 5.2% of them appearing once. Sample: CD4+ T cells sorted from PBMCs, taken on the day of the yellow fever booster vaccination. The V and J genes are TRBV11-2 and TRBJ2-3; unclear D gene. The clonotype was recovered from a man aged 18-30 years who received the YFV17D yellow fever vaccine. The CDR3 here is CASSFSYADTQYF. The CDR3 nucleotides read TGTGCCAGCAGCTTTTCCTATGCAGATACGCAGTATTTT.